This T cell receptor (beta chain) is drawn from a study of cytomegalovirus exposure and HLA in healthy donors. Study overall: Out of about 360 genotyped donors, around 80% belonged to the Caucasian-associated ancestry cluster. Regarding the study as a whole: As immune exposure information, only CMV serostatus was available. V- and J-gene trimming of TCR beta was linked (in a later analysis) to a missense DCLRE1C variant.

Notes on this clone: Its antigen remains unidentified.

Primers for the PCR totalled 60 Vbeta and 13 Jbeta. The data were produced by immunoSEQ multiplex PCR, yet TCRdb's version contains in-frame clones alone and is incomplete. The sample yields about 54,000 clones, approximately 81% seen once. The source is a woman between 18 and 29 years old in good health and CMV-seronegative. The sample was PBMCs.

The DNA of the CDR3 is TGCGCCAGCAGGATACGGACAGACAATGAGCAGTTCTTC. Its translation: CASRIRTDNEQFF. The chain carries TRBV5-1 and TRBJ2-1, with D possibly being TRBD1 (6 bases). The CDR3 is 13 residues long. The ends were cut back, 5 bases at V and 5 bases at J, with 11 bases in the middle. Germline loops: CDR1 SGHRS, CDR2 YFSETQ.